This passage covers 2 T cell receptor beta chains from one sample sequenced in a study of CD8+CD57+ T cells in acquired aplastic anemia. Profiling of TCR beta VDJ combinations and CDR3 sequences used genomic DNA as template. TCRdb redid the calling of the reads with MiXCR, one entry per CDR3 protein. This sample has 160,000 or so distinct CDR3 sequences, with roughly 43% found just once. Previously, flow cytometry had revealed CD8+CD57+ cell expansion in the patients chosen for sequencing. The source material was sorted CD4+, CD8+, or CD8+CD57+ T cells (not recorded which) from PBMCs. These receptors were collected from a human donor with aplastic anemia.

This clonotype was counted many times. V is TRBV20-1 and J is TRBJ1-2; 8 nucleotides agree with TRBD1. CDR3 length equals 13 residues. With 6 bases clipped from V and 5 bases from J, the junction kept 8 bases outside the gene matches. Looked up from germline, CDR1 is DFQATT and CDR2 is SNEGSKA (reference sequence). The chain's CDR3 is CSARQGRQYGYTF. CDR3 nucleotides: TGCAGTGCCAGACAGGGGCGCCAATATGGCTACACCTTC.

This clonotype was seen many times. The chain recombines TRBV4-3 with TRBJ2-5; possibly TRBD2 for D (6 bases). The CDR3 contains 13 residues. The germline V and J ends were trimmed by 0 bases and 7 bases, with 9 bases remaining between them. CDR1 LGHNA and CDR2 YSLEER come from the germline V gene. Here the CDR3 DNA reads TGCGCCAGCAGCCAAGATCAGGGAGGGACCCAGTACTTC. Its protein is CASSQDQGGTQYF.